The T cell receptor (beta chain) described here comes from a study of chemoradiotherapy in HPV16-positive cancers (dated by TCRdb to 2021 to 2024). As for the study more broadly: Candidate HPV-specific T-cell clones and common TCR motifs were defined through functional T-cell assays on cells from two HPV16-positive patients. TCR repertoires from some 90 patients with HPV-related cancers were then used to track the candidate HPV-specific TCRs and motifs. The study set out to ask whether T-cell immunity against the HPV oncoproteins E6 and E7 changes over the course of chemoradiotherapy and whether that immunity affects survival. What the work shows at the level of the full study, not this receptor alone: Expansion of candidate HPV-specific clones and E7-related TCR motifs was observed in the tumor microenvironment during treatment, whereas no such expansion was observed for non-HPV-specific T cells. The survival association was reported for HPV16-positive patients, and the functional definition of HPV-specific T cells was derived from only a couple of HPV16-positive patients. Improved recurrence-free survival in HPV16-positive patients was associated with expansion of HPV-responsive T cells during chemoradiotherapy.

The library was generated by the immunoSEQ multiplex PCR assay. The immuneACCESS repertoire file appears here via TCRdb, limited to in-frame rearrangements. These files lack a portion of the clones; in checked studies, under half of the deficit traces to unresolved V genes, and the cause of the others is not known. This sample is represented by about 22,000 clones; over 85% of them were singletons. The ten top clones hold roughly 17% of the sample. Trimming costs V 8 bases and J 4 bases, and their ends lie 20 bases apart. Taken from cysteine to phenylalanine, the CDR3 has 15 residues. The read is trimmed to its CDR3 DNA, 45 bases read in frame from base 1. From a lookup of the germline V gene (reference sequence), CDR1 and CDR2 are LNHDA and SQIVND. Because repertoires were sampled repeatedly during chemoradiotherapy, clonal expansion in the tumor microenvironment could be followed. For this clone: The antigen this receptor binds is unknown. Qualities for individual bases were not recorded, and no much larger clone is one base off.

The input for sequencing was blood, taken from a patient who underwent chemoradiotherapy. The sequence was obtained from a human donor with HPV-associated anogenital cancer. The chain links TRBV19 with TRBJ1-1; a tentative D call is TRBD1 (6 bases match). The DNA is as follows: TGTGCCAGTCTCGAGGAGGCAGGGGAGGGCACTGAAGCTTTCTTT. Its amino acids are CASLEEAGEGTEAFF.